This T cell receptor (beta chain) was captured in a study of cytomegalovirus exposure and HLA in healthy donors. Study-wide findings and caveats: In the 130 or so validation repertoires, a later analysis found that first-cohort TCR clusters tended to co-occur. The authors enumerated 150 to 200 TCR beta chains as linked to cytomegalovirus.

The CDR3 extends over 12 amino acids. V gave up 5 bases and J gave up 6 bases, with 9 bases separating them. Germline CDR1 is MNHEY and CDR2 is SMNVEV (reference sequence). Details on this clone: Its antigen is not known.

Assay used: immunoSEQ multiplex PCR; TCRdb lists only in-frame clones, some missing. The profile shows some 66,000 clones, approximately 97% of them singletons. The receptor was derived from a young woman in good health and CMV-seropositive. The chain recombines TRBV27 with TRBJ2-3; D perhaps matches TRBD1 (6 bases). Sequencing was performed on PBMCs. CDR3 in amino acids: CASSPGADTQYF. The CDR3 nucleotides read TGTGCCAGCAGTCCAGGGGCTGATACGCAGTATTTT.